This T cell receptor beta chain derives from a study of a mutant IDH1 vaccine in newly diagnosed glioma. Study context: Vaccination was launched 4-6 weeks after radiotherapy alone, or with temozolomide cycles. It was radiotherapy, temozolomide, or both that patients received previously, with most receiving both.

Sequenced by immunoSEQ multiplex PCR; TCRdb stores in-frame clones only, minus some. The sample consists of 35,000 to 50,000 clones, approximately 88% of them appearing once. For this clone: Its antigen remains unidentified.

Time point defined: week 23, last vaccination. Vaccination used 300 ug of mutant IDH1 20-mer peptide per dose, with topical imiquimod. Each of the donors came in with new WHO grade 3 or 4 astrocytomas that were IDH1-mutant and ATRX-lost. The receptor was isolated from a woman between 18 and 29 years old with glioma. Some clones in this sample may be carry-over from other donors' samples. The source material was PBMCs, sampled from a glioma patient whose treatment included an IDH1 peptide vaccine.

CDR3 sequence: CASSPRVGRTGVYGYTF. CDR3 DNA sequence: TGTGCCAGCAGCCCCCGGGTGGGCAGGACGGGAGTCTATGGCTACACCTTC. The rearrangement joins TRBV14 to TRBJ1-2, with D unresolved. The CDR3 spans 17 residues. Germline lookup yields CDR1 SGHDN and CDR2 FVKESK. Trimming left V 4 bases short and J 4 bases short, with 22 bases between.